This paragraph covers one T cell receptor (beta chain) sequence. This sample stems from a study of blood T cell repertoires in COVID-19. Only in-frame clones appear in the TCRdb table, and some are missing; sequencing was by immunoSEQ multiplex PCR. The sample lists roughly 190,000 clones; approximately 90% were seen once. The receptor comes from a woman younger than 35 who had recovered from COVID-19. Sequences were obtained from PBMCs or T cells enriched from blood (not recorded which).

The CDR3 reads CASSSTGLSSYEQYF. The DNA of the CDR3 is TGTGCCAGTAGTTCGACAGGTCTGAGTTCCTACGAGCAGTACTTC. The chain employs TRBV19 and TRBJ2-7, with D possibly TRBD1 on 6 matching bases. Per the germline V gene, CDR1 is LNHDA and CDR2 is SQIVND (reference sequence). The CDR3 loop spans 15 amino acids. Trimming removed 5 bases from V and 1 base from J, with 15 bases in between.